This T cell receptor beta chain was profiled in a study of T cells in Graves' hyperthyroidism and ophthalmopathy. Study-wide results and caveats: Before onset, by a median of 6.5 months, the model predicted ophthalmopathy. Peripheral blood also featured most of the thyroid clonotypes expanded above 0.001.

Losses at the gene ends were 3 bases for V and 5 bases for J; bases not matched to a gene: 5. The length of the CDR3 is 15 residues. Germline V gives CDR1 MGHRA, CDR2 YSYEKL. This clonotype was observed once. The target antigen is unknown. RNA transcripts provided the source from which TCR beta CDR3 regions were amplified. The study used the HTBI primer set for a first-round RT-PCR of the TCR CDR3. In TCRdb, the multiplex PCR reads were re-called with MiXCR into one record per CDR3 protein. Altogether under 200,000 distinct CDR3 sequences are present, 8% to 9.5% being singletons, with the ten largest covering roughly a fifth.

The sample consisted of blood. The TCR originated in a woman under 30 with Graves' hyperthyroidism that later progressed to Graves' ophthalmopathy. The rearrangement uses TRBV4-1 and TRBJ1-4, with 8 bases aligning to TRBD1. CDR3 bases: TGCGCCAGCAGCCACAGACAGGGGACCAATGAAAAACTGTTTTTT. Amino acids: CASSHRQGTNEKLFF.